Shown below are 25 T cell receptor beta chains from a single sample sequenced in a study of OX40 agonist ivuxolimab in advanced cancers. Here immunoSEQ multiplex PCR was the method, and the copy in TCRdb shows in-frame clones only, minus some. The sample holds 55,000 to 90,000 clones, 65% to 85% seen once. This material consisted of CD4+ or CD8+ T cells sorted from blood, taken in a trial of the OX40 agonist ivuxolimab. All receptors derive from an adult with an advanced solid tumor such as melanoma, head and neck, liver or kidney cancer.

The gene calls are TRBV7-9 and TRBJ1-5; D gene unclear. This CDR3 region has 16 residues. CDR1 SEHNR and CDR2 FQNEAQ come from the germline V gene (reference sequence). The ends were cut back, 5 bases at V and 3 bases at J, with 17 bases in the middle. The CDR3 DNA follows: TGTGCCAGCAGCCAAAATGGCCGCGGTGACAATCAGCCCCAGCATTTT. It specifies CASSQNGRGDNQPQHF. Combining the CDR3 with reference TRBV7-9 and TRBJ1-5 gives the whole variable domain DTGVSQNPRHKITKRGQNVTFRCDPISEHNRLYWYRQTLGQGPEFLTYFQNEAQLEKSRLLSDRFSAERPKGSFSTLEIQRTEQGDSAMYLCASSQNGRGDNQPQHFGDGTRLSIL.

This chain links TRBV2 with TRBJ2-5; the D gene could be TRBD1 or TRBD2 (6 bases each). CDR1 is SNHLY, CDR2 FYNNEI, per germline. The CDR3 totals 13 residues. The V gene lost 6 bases and the J gene lost 3 bases, with 11 bases spanning the gap. The CDR3 sequence is CASRRDKKETQYF. DNA for the CDR3: TGTGCCAGCAGGCGGGACAAGAAAGAGACCCAGTACTTC.

The rearrangement uses TRBV19 and TRBJ1-1; D remains ambiguous. The germline V gene encodes CDR1 LNHDA and CDR2 SQIVND (reference sequence). The CDR3 sequence is 14 residues long. Trimming removed 0 bases at V and 5 bases at J, with 10 bases between. CDR3 residues: CASSIDGYGTEAFF. CDR3 sequence (DNA): TGTGCCAGTAGTATAGATGGCTACGGGACTGAAGCTTTCTTT.

This clone was seen only a few times. The V and J genes are TRBV18 and TRBJ1-4, with 8 bases fitting TRBD1. Germline V lookup: CDR1 KGHSH, CDR2 LQKENI. V shed 1 base and J 0 bases; nucleotides not matched to a gene: 7. CDR3 length: 18 amino acids. CDR3 bases: TGTGCCAGCTCACCACGGTTGGGACAGGCCCCAACTAATGAAAAACTGTTTTTT. Encoded protein: CASSPRLGQAPTNEKLFF.

V is TRBV27 and J is TRBJ1-6; 7 nucleotides align to TRBD1. In germline, CDR1 is MNHEY, CDR2 SMNVEV (reference sequence). CDR3 length equals 16 residues. With 6 bases clipped from V and 4 bases from J, the junction kept 9 bases outside the gene matches. DNA of the CDR3: TGTGCCAGCAGATTGAGCCGGGACAGTTATAATTCACCCCTCCACTTT. Protein product: CASRLSRDSYNSPLHF.

The chain carries TRBV28 and TRBJ2-2; weak D call: TRBD1 (5 bases). CDR1 is MDHEN and CDR2 is SYDVKM in the germline V gene. Trimming pared 5 bases from V and 3 bases from J, leaving 10 bases between. The CDR3 runs 14 residues. As DNA, the CDR3 is TGTGCCAGCAGTATACAGGTGGACACCGGGGAGCTGTTTTTT. This gives the protein CASSIQVDTGELFF.

CDR3 coding DNA: TGTGCCAGCAGCTTAGGGCCTAGCGGGGCTCAGTACTTC. Its protein product is CASSLGPSGAQYF. This chain uses TRBV7-9 with TRBJ2-5; 9 bases align to TRBD2. V shed 1 base and J 11 bases; nucleotides not matched to a gene: 5. This CDR3 region has 13 residues. Per the germline V gene, CDR1 is SEHNR and CDR2 is FQNEAQ (reference sequence). Full variable domain (outside the CDR3, taken from reference TRBV7-9 and TRBJ2-5): DTGVSQNPRHKITKRGQNVTFRCDPISEHNRLYWYRQTLGQGPEFLTYFQNEAQLEKSRLLSDRFSAERPKGSFSTLEIQRTEQGDSAMYLCASSLGPSGAQYFGPGTRLLVL.

The gene calls are TRBV5-8 and TRBJ1-1, with D perhaps TRBD1 (6 bases). This CDR3 has 14 amino acids. The V gene lost 6 bases and the J gene lost 0 bases, with 12 bases spanning the gap. Germline V gene data show CDR1 as SGHTS and CDR2 as YDEGEE. CDR3 DNA: TGTGCCAGCAACCAGGGGCTCGTGAACACTGAAGCTTTCTTT. Residues: CASNQGLVNTEAFF.

This rearrangement joins TRBV7-8 to TRBJ2-7; D unclear. The germline V gene has CDR1 SGHVS and CDR2 FQNEAQ. Trimming cost V 3 bases and J 3 bases, with 9 bases left between them. This CDR3 contains 13 residues. Here the CDR3 reads CASSFSENYEQYF. Written as DNA, the CDR3 is TGTGCCAGCAGCTTCTCGGAAAACTACGAGCAGTACTTC.

The gene calls are TRBV19 and TRBJ1-1; perhaps TRBD1 as D (6 bases). Deletions cut 7 bases from V and 0 bases from J, with 15 bases between. Per germline, CDR1 LNHDA and CDR2 SQIVND (reference sequence). This CDR3 has 15 residues. CDR3 amino acids: CASMDSPNMNTEAFF. In DNA, the CDR3 is TGTGCCAGTATGGACAGTCCTAACATGAACACTGAAGCTTTCTTT.

The CDR3 sequence is CASSRGQAWNSPLHF. The CDR3, as DNA: TGTGCCAGCAGCCGCGGACAGGCTTGGAATTCACCCCTCCACTTT. The chain uses TRBV5-6 and TRBJ1-6; 7 nucleotides match TRBD1. Germline CDR1 reads SGHDT; CDR2 reads YYEEEE. There are 15 residues in the CDR3. Trimming at V came to 4 bases and at J to 7 bases, leaving 8 bases not matched to a gene.

This chain connects TRBV19 to TRBJ1-3; D call uncertain. CDR1 and CDR2 (germline): LNHDA, SQIVND (reference sequence). The CDR3 sequence is 16 residues long. V gave up 5 bases and J gave up 0 bases, with 14 bases separating them. The CDR3 here is CASSPRTAHSGNTIYF. In nucleotides, the CDR3 is TGTGCCAGTAGTCCACGGACGGCGCACTCTGGAAACACCATATATTTT.

The chain couples TRBV2 to TRBJ1-4, with D hard to call. The CDR3 contains 16 residues. Germline V gives CDR1 SNHLY, CDR2 FYNNEI. The V end was cut by 9 bases, the J end by 0 bases, with 17 bases between. The CDR3 protein is CASWRPDLPTNEKLFF. The CDR3 DNA is TGTGCCAGTTGGCGCCCGGATCTCCCAACTAATGAAAAACTGTTTTTT.

Written as DNA, the CDR3 is TGTGCCAGTAGGGAACAGGGGGGAACCTCTTATTACTACACCTTC. Translated: CASREQGGTSYYYTF. The rearrangement links TRBV19 to TRBJ1-2, with 8 positions matching TRBD1. Trimming at V came to 6 bases and at J to 10 bases, leaving 16 bases not matched to a gene. The CDR3 is made up of 15 amino acids. Germline CDR1 and CDR2: LNHDA and SQIVND (reference sequence).

The chain joins TRBV7-8 to TRBJ2-6; D unresolved. In germline, CDR1 is SGHVS, CDR2 FQNEAQ. V was clipped by 3 bases and J by 0 bases, with 3 bases between them. The length of the CDR3 is 14 residues. DNA for the CDR3: TGTGCCAGCAGCTTCTCCTCTGGGGCCAACGTCCTGACTTTC. It encodes CASSFSSGANVLTF. The full variable domain, in which reference TRBV7-8 and TRBJ2-6 provide the parts outside the CDR3, is GAGVSQSPRYKVAKRGQDVALRCDPISGHVSLFWYQQALGQGPEFLTYFQNEAQLDKSGLPSDRFFAERPEGSVSTLKIQRTQQEDSAVYLCASSFSSGANVLTFGAGSRLTVL.

In DNA form, the CDR3 reads TGTGCCTGGAGTACTCCGGGACAGGGTCAGCCCCAGCATTTT. This codes for CAWSTPGQGQPQHF. The V and J genes are TRBV30 and TRBJ1-5, with 9 positions matching TRBD1. CDR1 and CDR2 (germline): GTSNPN, SVGIG (reference sequence). The junction had 5 bases not matched to a gene; V was cut back by 2 bases and J by 6 bases. This CDR3 has 14 amino acids.

This clone came up once. This rearrangement joins TRBV21-1 to TRBJ2-2; TRBD2 reflects the table's D call only, with no check against the DNA. TRBV21-1 is annotated as a pseudogene. The CDR3 extends over 16 amino acids. The CDR3 DNA follows: TGTGCCAGCAGCAAAAAGGTGGCGGGGCCACACCGGGGAGCTGTTTTT. Translated: CASSKKVAGPHRGAVF.

The J gene is TRBJ2-3, the V gene TRBV7-2; the D gene is possibly TRBD2 (7 bases). This CDR3 has 15 amino acids. Trimming stripped 0 bases from V and 1 base from J, with 8 bases between. Germline CDR1 and CDR2: SGHTA and FQGNSA. The DNA for the CDR3 is TGTGCCAGCAGCTTAGCGGGGGGGCGCACAGATACGCAGTATTTT. Residues: CASSLAGGRTDTQYF.

The V gene is TRBV27, the J gene TRBJ2-3; D call uncertain. V was cut by 2 bases and J by 5 bases, with 8 bases left in between. The CDR3 covers 13 residues. The germline V gene encodes CDR1 MNHEY and CDR2 SMNVEV (reference sequence). CDR3 sequence: CASSLSFGDTQYF. The CDR3, as DNA: TGTGCCAGCAGTTTAAGTTTCGGAGATACGCAGTATTTT.

CDR3 amino acids: CASSFRWTGKEGLFF. CDR3 in DNA: TGCGCCAGCAGTTTCCGATGGACAGGGAAAGAAGGTCTGTTTTTT. The chain couples TRBV23-1 to TRBJ1-4; TRBD1 matches at 8 bases. TRBV23-1 qualifies as an ORF whose function is uncertain. The CDR3 extends over 15 amino acids. J gave up 14 bases and V 5 bases, and 16 bases lay outside the gene matches.

The chain recombines TRBV19 with TRBJ2-2; D might be TRBD1 (8 bases). The CDR3 runs to 17 residues. V was clipped by 6 bases and J by 4 bases, with 21 bases between them. CDR1 and CDR2 from the germline V gene are LNHDA and SQIVND (reference sequence). The CDR3 loop reads CASRFREQGGTTGELFF. CDR3 sequence (DNA): TGTGCCAGTAGATTTCGAGAACAGGGGGGGACCACCGGGGAGCTGTTTTTT.

The chain combines TRBV7-2 with TRBJ1-2; the D is unclear. The V and J ends lost 7 bases and 6 bases respectively, with 15 bases between them. Germline V lookup: CDR1 SGHTA, CDR2 FQGNSA. This CDR3 has 13 residues. For the CDR3, the DNA is TGTGCCAGCAACGACCGACTAAGGGATGGCTACACCTTC. This codes for CASNDRLRDGYTF.

This chain uses TRBV15 with TRBJ1-4, with D possibly matching TRBD1 (5 bases). Germline values: CDR1 LNHNV, CDR2 YYDKDF (reference sequence). This CDR3 has 16 residues. Deletions cut 0 bases from V and 8 bases from J, with 16 bases between. The CDR3 loop reads CATSRDQMAGGEKLFF. CDR3 nucleotides: TGTGCCACCAGCAGAGACCAAATGGCCGGGGGAGAAAAACTGTTTTTT.

The chain uses TRBV11-2 and TRBJ2-3, with no clear D. The V end was cut by 4 bases, the J end by 9 bases, with 11 bases between. This CDR3 is built from 12 residues. In germline, CDR1 is SGHAT, CDR2 FQNNGV. CDR3 DNA: TGTGCCAGCAGCTCCGCAGGCGGCACGCAGTATTTT. Protein: CASSSAGGTQYF.

The J gene is TRBJ2-3, the V gene TRBV19, with 9 bases fitting TRBD1. Germline V gives CDR1 LNHDA, CDR2 SQIVND (reference sequence). The ends lost 5 bases at V and 4 bases at J; junction bases unmatched: 4. There are 14 residues in the CDR3. CDR3 residues: CASSPGQGPDTQYF. Written as DNA, the CDR3 is TGTGCCAGTAGTCCTGGACAGGGGCCAGATACGCAGTATTTT.